The 22 T cell receptor beta chains presented below share a single source sample, sequenced in a study of T cell responses to AZD1222 COVID-19 vaccine. The data were produced by immunoSEQ multiplex PCR, yet TCRdb's version contains in-frame clones alone and is incomplete. The sample has tens of thousands of clones, around 92% seen once. The starting material was peripheral blood, obtained on day 0 of MenACWY control vaccination. These receptors were collected from an adult in good health.

The gene calls are TRBV7-2 and TRBJ2-5, with a tentative D call TRBD2 (6 bases). The ends were cut back, 2 bases at V and 3 bases at J, with 13 bases in the middle. CDR3 length: 15 residues. Germline V gives CDR1 SGHTA, CDR2 FQGNSA. The CDR3 protein is CASSLTSRREETQYF. CDR3 in DNA: TGTGCCAGCAGCTTAACGTCGAGGAGGGAAGAGACCCAGTACTTC.

This chain uses TRBV4-1 with TRBJ2-5, with TRBD2 identical over 10 bases. Germline CDR1 reads MGHRA; CDR2 reads YSYEKL. This CDR3 region has 14 residues. Germline trimming cut 1 base from V and 4 bases from J; bases unmatched to any gene: 0. The CDR3 DNA reads as TGCGCCAGCAGCCAAGCTAGCGGGGGAGAGACCCAGTACTTC. Residues: CASSQASGGETQYF.

The J gene is TRBJ1-3, the V gene TRBV3-1 (or the pseudogene TRBV3-2); 7 bases match TRBD1. The CDR3 runs to 16 residues. The germline V gene encodes CDR1 LGHDT and CDR2 YNNKEL (reference sequence). Trimming took 0 bases from V and 8 from J; bases not matched to a gene: 10. This CDR3 reads CASSQESRGRGDTIYF. CDR3 DNA: TGTGCCAGCAGCCAAGAAAGTAGGGGGCGAGGAGACACCATATATTTT.

The chain links TRBV29-1 to TRBJ2-1, with 10 bases lining up with TRBD1. Germline V CDR1 and CDR2: SQVTM, ANQGSEA. The CDR3 contains 15 residues. The V and J ends lost 0 bases and 7 bases, in that order; junction bases with no gene match: 6. The CDR3 DNA reads TGCAGCGTTGAAGAAGGACAGGGGGAAAGTAATGAGCAGTTCTTC. This codes for CSVEEGQGESNEQFF.

Worth noting for this clone: Within the sample, other DNA sequences also encode this same CDR3. V usage is TRBV5-1 and J usage is TRBJ2-3; possible D gene TRBD1, 6 bases. Germline V gene lookup returns CDR1 SGHRS and CDR2 YFSETQ. The V end was cut by 4 bases, the J end by 2 bases, with 11 bases between. CDR3 length: 14 amino acids. CDR3 sequence: CASSTTGATDTQYF. In nucleotides, the CDR3 is TGCGCCAGCAGCACGACAGGAGCCACAGATACGCAGTATTTT.

The J gene is TRBJ1-1, the V gene TRBV4-3; D is undetermined. The CDR3 length is 16 residues. Germline V gene lookup returns CDR1 LGHNA and CDR2 YSLEER. Trimming took off 0 bases at V and 0 bases at J, with 11 bases between the two ends. The CDR3 spells CASSQEWTEMNTEAFF. In nucleotides, the CDR3 is TGCGCCAGCAGCCAAGAGTGGACCGAGATGAACACTGAAGCTTTCTTT.

In this sample, this clone turned up once. The rearrangement uses TRBV4-3 and TRBJ1-2; 10 nucleotides align to TRBD1. Germline V gives CDR1 LGHNA, CDR2 YSLEER. CDR3 length: 14 residues. V lost 0 bases to trimming and J lost 8 bases; unmatched junction nucleotides: 3. CDR3 nucleotide sequence: TGCGCCAGCAGCCAAGATCTGACAGGGGGCGGCTACACCTTC. This gives the protein CASSQDLTGGGYTF.

The chain's CDR3 is CATSDRDPNYGYTF. The CDR3 DNA reads TGTGCCACCAGTGATCGGGACCCCAACTATGGCTACACCTTC. This chain connects TRBV24-1 to TRBJ1-2, with D perhaps TRBD1 (5 bases). V lost 3 bases and J 2 bases, leaving 9 bases between the germline ends. The germline gives CDR1 KGHDR, CDR2 SFDVKD. The CDR3 runs to 14 residues.

The chain employs TRBV3-1 (or the pseudogene TRBV3-2) and TRBJ2-4; unclear D gene. Germline V CDR1 and CDR2: LGHDT, YNNKEL (reference sequence). The CDR3 totals 14 residues. V was shortened by 0 bases and J by 0 bases, with 3 bases between the two germline ends. The CDR3, as DNA: TGTGCCAGCAGCCAAGATCTAGCCAAAAACATTCAGTACTTC. It yields the protein CASSQDLAKNIQYF.

The chain has TRBV4-3 and TRBJ2-2; D gene ambiguous. Between the trimmed V and J ends, which lost 0 bases and 6 bases, there was a span of 11 bases. Germline-derived CDR1 and CDR2 are LGHNA and YSLEER. There are 15 residues in the CDR3. For the CDR3, the DNA is TGCGCCAGCAGCCAAGAACTGGGGATAGCCGGGGAGCTGTTTTTT. Its translation is CASSQELGIAGELFF.

This chain connects TRBV7-8 to TRBJ2-7, with 7 positions matching TRBD2. CDR1 is SGHVS, CDR2 FQNEAQ, per germline. The CDR3 consists of 15 residues. The V gene end was trimmed by 5 bases and the J gene end by 6 bases; junction bases not matched to a gene: 13. CDR3 protein: CASSLREGSNFEQYF. The CDR3 DNA reads TGTGCCAGCAGCCTCAGGGAGGGTTCCAATTTCGAGCAGTACTTC.

The chain carries TRBV9 and TRBJ2-1; tentatively, D is TRBD1 (7 bases). CDR1 and CDR2 from the germline V gene are SGDLS and YYNGEE. V lost 3 bases to trimming and J lost 0 bases, with 10 bases between them. The CDR3 extends over 15 amino acids. The CDR3 is CASSAQGGSYNEQFF. The DNA for the CDR3 is TGTGCCAGCAGCGCCCAGGGGGGCTCCTACAATGAGCAGTTCTTC. The variable domain in full, with the rest retrieved from reference TRBV9 and TRBJ2-1, is DSGVTQTPKHLITATGQRVTLRCSPRSGDLSVYWYQQSLDQGLQFLIQYYNGEERAKGNILERFSAQQFPDLHSELNLSSLELGDSALYFCASSAQGGSYNEQFFGPGTRLTVL.

Written as DNA, the CDR3 is TGCGCCAGCAGCTTGGGCCTAGCGGAGGCCTACAATGAGCAGTTCTTC. As protein: CASSLGLAEAYNEQFF. V gene TRBV5-1 combines with J gene TRBJ2-1; 7 bases match TRBD2. J lost 2 bases, V lost 0 bases, and 5 bases had no gene match. The CDR3 sequence is 16 residues long. Germline assignment: CDR1 SGHRS and CDR2 YFSETQ.

The rearrangement joins TRBV3-1 (or the pseudogene TRBV3-2) to TRBJ2-1, with D perhaps matching TRBD1 or TRBD2 (5 bases each). With 1 base removed from V and 1 base from J, the gap between germline ends came to 11 bases. The CDR3 consists of 16 residues. CDR1 LGHDT and CDR2 YNNKEL come from the germline V gene (reference sequence). CDR3 sequence reads: CASSQGGGRSYNEQFF. As DNA, the CDR3 is TGTGCCAGCAGCCAAGGTGGGGGTAGGTCCTACAATGAGCAGTTCTTC.

The chain is built from TRBV28 and TRBJ1-4; TRBD1 agrees at 8 bases. The V and J ends lost 2 bases and 10 bases, in that order; junction bases with no gene match: 6. Germline V gene data show CDR1 as MDHEN and CDR2 as SYDVKM. The length of the CDR3 is 14 residues. CDR3 in amino acids: CASSLTDRVGKLFF. The DNA for the CDR3 is TGTGCCAGCAGTTTAACGGACAGGGTTGGAAAACTGTTTTTT.

The chain carries TRBV6-2 or TRBV6-3 and TRBJ1-1, with D uncertain. Germline V gene lookup returns CDR1 MNHEY and CDR2 SVGEGT. The ends were cut back, 5 bases at V and 4 bases at J, with 17 bases in the middle. The CDR3 is 15 residues long. CDR3 DNA sequence: TGTGCCAGCAGTCTAACCCAGACATTGGGCACTGAAGCTTTCTTT. It encodes CASSLTQTLGTEAFF.

The rearrangement joins TRBV5-1 to TRBJ1-6, with D possibly matching TRBD1 (5 bases). V gave up 4 bases and J gave up 7 bases, with 15 bases separating them. Germline values: CDR1 SGHRS, CDR2 YFSETQ. The CDR3 is 15 residues long. CDR3 coding DNA: TGCGCCAGCAGCATTGACCGGGGGTCAAATTCACCCCTCCACTTT. Its translation is CASSIDRGSNSPLHF.

This clone was seen just once. The rearrangement joins TRBV19 to TRBJ2-1, with D perhaps matching TRBD1 (6 bases). The germline V gene has CDR1 LNHDA and CDR2 SQIVND (reference sequence). The V end was cut by 7 bases, the J end by 6 bases, with 22 bases between. The CDR3 covers 16 residues. CDR3 amino acids: CASKGLRTAPSNEQFF. CDR3 nucleotides: TGTGCCAGTAAGGGCCTCAGGACAGCACCGTCCAATGAGCAGTTCTTC.

This clone occurred many times. V gene TRBV24-1 combines with J gene TRBJ2-1; unclear D gene. The CDR3 has 16 amino acids. Germline lookup yields CDR1 KGHDR and CDR2 SFDVKD. Trimming shortened V by 0 bases and J by 8 bases, and 16 bases separated the two germline ends. The CDR3 reads CATSDLDGPSWDEQFF. CDR3 sequence (DNA): TGTGCCACCAGTGATTTGGACGGCCCCTCGTGGGATGAGCAGTTCTTC.

The chain recombines TRBV30 with TRBJ1-2; possible D gene TRBD1, 5 bases. Trimming shortened V by 8 bases and J by 8 bases, and 15 bases separated the two germline ends. The CDR3 contains 11 residues. In germline, CDR1 is GTSNPN, CDR2 SVGIG (reference sequence). The CDR3 region has the DNA TGTGCCGCCCGGGGACCGGGGGGCTACACCTTC. It encodes CAARGPGGYTF. Variable domain in full (rest from reference TRBV30 and TRBJ1-2): SQTIHQWPATLVQPVGSPLSLECTVEGTSNPNLYWYRQAAGRGLQLLFYSVGIGQISSEVPQNLSASRPQDRQFILSSKKLLLSDSGFYLCAARGPGGYTFGSGTRLTVV.

The CDR3 DNA is TGTGCCAGCAGTTACGCGATAGGGACAGGGAGTATGAACACTGAAGCTTTCTTT. Translation: CASSYAIGTGSMNTEAFF. The J gene is TRBJ1-1, the V gene TRBV6-2 or TRBV6-3; 9 bases line up with TRBD1. Per the germline V gene, CDR1 is MNHEY and CDR2 is SVGEGT. Unmatched junction bases numbered 10, after V lost 2 bases and J lost 0 bases. The CDR3 loop spans 18 amino acids.

The gene calls are TRBV21-1 and TRBJ1-3; whether TRBD1, the table's D call, matches the DNA was not checked. TRBV21-1 is given as a pseudogene. The CDR3 is 14 residues long. Written as DNA, the CDR3 is TGTGCCAGCAGCAAGGGACACTCTGGAAACACCATATATTTT. This translates into CASSKGHSGNTIYF.